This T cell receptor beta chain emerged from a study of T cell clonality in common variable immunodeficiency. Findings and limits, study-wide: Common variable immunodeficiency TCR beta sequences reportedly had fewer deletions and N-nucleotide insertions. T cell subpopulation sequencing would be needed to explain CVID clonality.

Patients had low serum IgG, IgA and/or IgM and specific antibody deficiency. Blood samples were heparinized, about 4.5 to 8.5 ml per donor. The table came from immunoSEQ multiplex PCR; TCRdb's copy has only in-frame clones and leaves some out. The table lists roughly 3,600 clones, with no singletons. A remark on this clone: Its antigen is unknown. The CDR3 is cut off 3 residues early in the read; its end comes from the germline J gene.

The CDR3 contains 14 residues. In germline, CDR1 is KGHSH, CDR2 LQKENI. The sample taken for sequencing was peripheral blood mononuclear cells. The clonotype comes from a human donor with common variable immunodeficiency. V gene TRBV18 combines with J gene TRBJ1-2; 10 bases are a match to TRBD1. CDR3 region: CASSPLGTGAGYTF. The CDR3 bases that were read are TGTGCCAGCTCACCTCTCGGGACAGGGGCCGGC.